These 21 T cell receptor beta chains originate from one sample sequenced in a study of neurological immune-mediated disorders. TCRdb re-called the 5' RACE reads through MiXCR, storing one row per CDR3 protein. This table holds around 46,000 distinct CDR3 sequences, about a quarter found once. The sample comprised PBMCs. These receptors were collected from an older woman in good health.

The chain carries TRBV20-1 and TRBJ1-5; 9 bases map to TRBD1. V shed 5 bases and J 4 bases; nucleotides not matched to a gene: 9. CDR3 length: 15 amino acids. Germline V gene sequence: CDR1 DFQATT, CDR2 SNEGSKA (reference sequence). The chain's CDR3 is CSAGDRAGVNQPQHF. CDR3 coding DNA: TGCAGTGCTGGGGACAGGGCCGGAGTTAATCAGCCCCAGCATTTT.

J is TRBJ1-4 and V is TRBV15; 8 bases fit TRBD1. Germline CDR1 is LNHNV and CDR2 is YYDKDF (reference sequence). This CDR3 has 17 amino acids. The V gene end was trimmed by 2 bases and the J gene end by 2 bases; junction bases not matched to a gene: 7. CDR3 loop: CATSRMVRQGTNEKLFF. CDR3 DNA: TGTGCCACCAGCAGAATGGTTAGACAGGGGACTAATGAAAAACTGTTTTTT.

This clonotype was counted at least ten times. The rearrangement joins TRBV7-2 to TRBJ2-5; possibly TRBD2 for D (6 bases). Germline V gives CDR1 SGHTA, CDR2 FQGNSA. The CDR3 covers 15 residues. V was clipped by 1 base and J by 3 bases, with 12 bases between them. The CDR3 protein is CASSLGGRPEETQYF. Written as DNA, the CDR3 is TGTGCCAGCAGCTTAGGAGGGAGGCCTGAAGAGACCCAGTACTTC.

This clonotype has ten or more counts. This chain uses TRBV20-1 with TRBJ2-5; 14 nucleotides agree with TRBD2. V trimming: 3 bases; J trimming: 7 bases; junction bases outside the gene matches: 4. CDR1 DFQATT and CDR2 SNEGSKA come from the germline V gene (reference sequence). CDR3 length: 14 amino acids. The CDR3 bases are TGCAGTGCTAGCCCTGGGACTAGCGGGGGGACCCAGTACTTC. It translates to CSASPGTSGGTQYF.

Many counts were recorded for this clonotype. The chain combines TRBV7-7 with TRBJ2-5; the match to TRBD2 covers 8 bases. Trimming cost V 5 bases and J 5 bases; bases outside gene matches: 13. The V gene's germline CDR1 is SSHAT and CDR2 FNYEAQ (reference sequence). CDR3 length equals 16 residues. CDR3 sequence: CASSPHPAGVMETQYF. CDR3 DNA: TGTGCCAGCAGCCCGCATCCAGCGGGAGTTATGGAGACCCAGTACTTC.

This clonotype has ten or more counts. The rearrangement joins TRBV6-5 to TRBJ2-5; 10 bases align to TRBD1. Trimming cost V 2 bases and J 4 bases; bases outside gene matches: 10. This CDR3 comprises 17 residues. CDR1 is MNHEY, CDR2 SVGAGI, per germline. In DNA, the CDR3 is TGTGCCAGCAGTTACCACCCGGAGACAGGGGGCGGAGAGACCCAGTACTTC. Its translation is CASSYHPETGGGETQYF.

This clonotype was counted at least ten times. This sequence joins TRBV24-1 and TRBJ2-1, with TRBD2 matching 11 bases. Germline trimming cut 5 bases from V and 9 bases from J; bases unmatched to any gene: 8. Per the germline V gene, CDR1 is KGHDR and CDR2 is SFDVKD. The CDR3 totals 15 residues. CDR3 amino acids: CATSGASGRNGEQFF. In nucleotides, the CDR3 is TGTGCCACCAGTGGGGCTAGCGGGAGGAATGGTGAGCAGTTCTTC.

This clonotype has a count of ten or more. This rearrangement joins TRBV2 to TRBJ1-2, with unresolved D. Between the trimmed V and J ends, which lost 8 bases and 4 bases, there was a span of 14 bases. Germline CDR1 SNHLY, CDR2 FYNNEI. The CDR3 has 13 amino acids. CDR3 sequence (DNA): TGTGCCAGCGAGGGCAGCCGTGTCTATGGCTACACCTTC. It translates to CASEGSRVYGYTF.

This clonotype has at least ten counts. The V and J genes are TRBV7-6 and TRBJ1-1; TRBD1 is a possible D gene (5 bases). From germline, CDR1 is SGHVS and CDR2 FNYEAQ. This CDR3 contains 15 residues. V shed 1 base and J shed 11 bases, with 20 bases lying between them. The CDR3 protein is CASSLVGGGNTGAFF. The CDR3, as DNA: TGTGCCAGCAGCTTAGTCGGGGGGGGGAACACTGGGGCTTTCTTT.

In this sample, this clonotype turned up many times. This rearrangement joins TRBV12-3 or TRBV12-4 to TRBJ2-7, with D tentatively TRBD2 (7 bases). The CDR3 loop spans 16 amino acids. Trimming pared 5 bases from V and 4 bases from J, leaving 21 bases between. CDR3 sequence (DNA): TGTGCCAGCAGTGCCGATCTGGGGGGGGCTCATTACGAGCAGTACTTC. This gives the protein CASSADLGGAHYEQYF.

This clonotype was seen a handful of times. The chain joins TRBV7-3 to TRBJ2-1; D remains unclear. CDR1 SGHTA and CDR2 FQGTGA come from the germline V gene. This CDR3 has 18 amino acids. V was clipped by 5 bases and J by 0 bases, with 20 bases between them. The DNA for the CDR3 is TGTGCCAGCAGCCCGAAGGCCGACGCATCGAGCTCCTACAATGAGCAGTTCTTC. Amino acids: CASSPKADASSSYNEQFF.

This clonotype was seen at least ten times. The chain carries TRBV20-1 and TRBJ2-2; 14 bases are a match to TRBD2. Unmatched junction bases numbered 3, after V lost 6 bases and J lost 0 bases. Germline V gene data show CDR1 as DFQATT and CDR2 as SNEGSKA (reference sequence). This CDR3 region has 16 residues. In DNA form, the CDR3 reads TGCAGTGCCACGGGACTAGCGGGAGCGAACACCGGGGAGCTGTTTTTT. Translated, it gives CSATGLAGANTGELFF.

The chain uses TRBV29-1 and TRBJ1-1; no clear D gene. The CDR3 contains 12 residues. Germline CDR1 and CDR2: SQVTM and ANQGSEA. V was cut by 0 bases and J by 5 bases, with 7 bases left in between. The CDR3 sequence: CSVEEGRTEAFF. CDR3 DNA sequence: TGCAGCGTTGAAGAGGGAAGGACTGAAGCTTTCTTT.

There are many counts of this clonotype. The chain combines TRBV29-1 with TRBJ2-5; D is possibly TRBD2 (5 bases). Germline lookup yields CDR1 SQVTM and CDR2 ANQGSEA. Trimming took off 4 bases at V and 5 bases at J, with 17 bases between the two ends. The length of the CDR3 is 14 residues. CDR3 DNA: TGCAGCGTTGCAGCAGCGGTCTCCAGCGAGACCCAGTACTTC. Its translation: CSVAAAVSSETQYF.

This clonotype has ten or more counts. The chain links TRBV4-2 to TRBJ1-4, with a possible D match to TRBD1 (5 bases). Per germline, CDR1 LGHNA and CDR2 YNFKEQ. CDR3 length: 16 amino acids. V lost 3 bases and J lost 5, with 16 bases in between. The CDR3 nucleotides are TGTGCCAGCAGCCAGGAACCCGGGGGGGGGAATGAAAAACTGTTTTTT. Encoded protein: CASSQEPGGGNEKLFF.

This clonotype was seen many times. The chain is built from TRBV20-1 and TRBJ1-2, with D unclear. V lost 4 bases, J lost 4 bases, and 7 bases lay in between. The germline V gene has CDR1 DFQATT and CDR2 SNEGSKA (reference sequence). The CDR3 length is 11 residues. The CDR3 coding sequence is TGCAGTGCTATCAGTCCCTATGGCTACACCTTC. This translates into CSAISPYGYTF.

This clonotype has a count of ten or more. This chain connects TRBV7-2 to TRBJ2-3; D gene ambiguous. This CDR3 contains 16 residues. Trimming removed 3 bases from V and 6 bases from J, with 19 bases in between. Germline loops: CDR1 SGHTA, CDR2 FQGNSA. CDR3 region: CASSFMAVGTGDTQYF. The CDR3 region has the DNA TGTGCCAGCAGCTTTATGGCGGTCGGAACCGGGGATACGCAGTATTTT. Together with reference TRBV7-2 and TRBJ2-3, the CDR3 gives the full variable domain: GAGVSQSPSNKVTEKGKDVELRCDPISGHTALYWYRQSLGQGLEFLIYFQGNSAPDKSGLPSDRFSAERTGGSVSTLTIQRTQQEDSAVYLCASSFMAVGTGDTQYFGPGTRLTVL.

This clonotype was found many times. The CDR3 coding sequence is TGTGCCAGCAGCTTTTATCCGGGCCCTGGAAACACCATATATTTT. Amino acid sequence: CASSFYPGPGNTIYF. This chain joins TRBV7-2 and TRBJ1-3; D remains ambiguous. The CDR3 contains 15 residues. The V end was cut by 3 bases, the J end by 2 bases, with 11 bases between. Germline V lookup: CDR1 SGHTA, CDR2 FQGNSA.

This clonotype has at least ten counts. The chain employs TRBV11-2 and TRBJ2-6; D not certain. Germline CDR1 is SGHAT and CDR2 is FQNNGV. V lost 4 bases and J 7 bases, leaving 8 bases between the germline ends. CDR3 length: 13 amino acids. CDR3 amino acids: CASSSTEANVLTF. For the CDR3, the DNA is TGTGCCAGCAGCTCTACAGAAGCCAACGTCCTGACTTTC.

This clonotype was counted at least ten times. The genes are TRBV7-8 and TRBJ1-6, with 10 bases that match TRBD1. The CDR3 spans 15 residues. With V trimmed by 5 bases and J by 8 bases, 6 bases remained unmatched. The germline V gene has CDR1 SGHVS and CDR2 FQNEAQ. The CDR3 region is CASSNRTGGYSPLHF. The DNA of the CDR3 is TGTGCCAGCAGCAACCGGACAGGGGGGTATTCACCCCTCCACTTT.

The chain is built from TRBV12-3 or TRBV12-4 and TRBJ2-1; 7 nucleotides agree with TRBD1. The CDR3 runs 15 residues. J lost 2 bases, V lost 6 bases, and 7 bases had no gene match. CDR3 DNA sequence: TGTGCCAGCAGGTGGGACAGACCCGCCTACAATGAGCAGTTCTTC. It encodes CASRWDRPAYNEQFF.